The clone carrying this T cell receptor beta chain occurred many times. Time point meaning: sample taken at primary tumor resection. Material for sequencing was whole RNA from tumor, nontumor lung or frozen PBMC, left unsorted. The approximately 79 donors had untreated early-stage non-small cell lung cancer. The sample belongs to a study of spatial heterogeneity in lung cancer. Each molecule of TCR cDNA was tagged with one unique molecular identifier. TCRdb reanalysed the 5' RACE reads using MiXCR and keeps one entry per CDR3 protein. The table has 28,000 or so distinct CDR3 sequences, over 10% seen once. CDR1 and CDR2 (germline): LNHDA, SQIVND (reference sequence). V dropped 4 bases and J dropped 7 bases, with 17 bases sitting between them. The CDR3 is made up of 15 amino acids.

The TCR was taken from a female donor with early-stage non-small cell lung cancer. The V and J genes are TRBV19 and TRBJ1-5; possible D gene TRBD1, 5 bases. The sequenced sample was PBMCs, obtained at surgery. The CDR3: CASSTMSGQGQPQHF. In DNA form, the CDR3 reads TGTGCCAGTAGTACAATGTCAGGGCAAGGGCAGCCCCAGCATTTT.